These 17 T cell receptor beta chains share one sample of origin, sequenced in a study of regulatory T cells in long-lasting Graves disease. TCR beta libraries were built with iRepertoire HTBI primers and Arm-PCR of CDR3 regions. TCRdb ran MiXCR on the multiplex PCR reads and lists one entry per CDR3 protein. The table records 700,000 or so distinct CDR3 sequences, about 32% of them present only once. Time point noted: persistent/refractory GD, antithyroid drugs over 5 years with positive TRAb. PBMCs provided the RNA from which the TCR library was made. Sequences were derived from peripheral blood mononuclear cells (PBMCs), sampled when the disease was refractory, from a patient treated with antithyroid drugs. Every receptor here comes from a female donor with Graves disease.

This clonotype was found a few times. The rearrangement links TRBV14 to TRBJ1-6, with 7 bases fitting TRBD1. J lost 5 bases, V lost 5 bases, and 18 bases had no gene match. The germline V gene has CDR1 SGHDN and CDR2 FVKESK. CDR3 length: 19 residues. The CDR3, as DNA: TGTGCCAGCAGCTATGAGGGGGCCGGTGCGTTCGGGGATAATTCACCCCTCCACTTT. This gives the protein CASSYEGAGAFGDNSPLHF.

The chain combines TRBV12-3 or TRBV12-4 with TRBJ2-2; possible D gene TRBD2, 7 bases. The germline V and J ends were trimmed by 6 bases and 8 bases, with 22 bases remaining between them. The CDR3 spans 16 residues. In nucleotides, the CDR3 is TGTGCCAGCAGACTCGAACTAGCGAGAGGGGGAGGGGAGCTGTTTTTT. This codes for CASRLELARGGGELFF.

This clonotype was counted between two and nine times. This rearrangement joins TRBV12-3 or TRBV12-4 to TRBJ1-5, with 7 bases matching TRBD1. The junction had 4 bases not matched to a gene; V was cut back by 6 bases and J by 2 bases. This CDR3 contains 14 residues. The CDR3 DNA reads TGTGCCAGCAGACAGGGGACAGGCAATCAGCCCCAGCATTTT. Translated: CASRQGTGNQPQHF.

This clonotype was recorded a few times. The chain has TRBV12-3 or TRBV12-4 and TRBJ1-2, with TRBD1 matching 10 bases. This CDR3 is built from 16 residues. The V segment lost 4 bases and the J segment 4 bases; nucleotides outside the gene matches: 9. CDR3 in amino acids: CASSSGKRQGAYGYTF. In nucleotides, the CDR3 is TGTGCCAGCAGTTCCGGCAAGAGACAGGGGGCCTATGGCTACACCTTC.

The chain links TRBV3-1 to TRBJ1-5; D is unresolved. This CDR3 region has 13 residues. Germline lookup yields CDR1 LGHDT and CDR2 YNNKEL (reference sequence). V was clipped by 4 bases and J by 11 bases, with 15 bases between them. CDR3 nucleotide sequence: TGTGCCAGCAGCCTAACGAACAAGCAGTCCCAGCATTTT. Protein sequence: CASSLTNKQSQHF. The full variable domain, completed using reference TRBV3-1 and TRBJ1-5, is DTAVSQTPKYLVTQMGNDKSIKCEQNLGHDTMYWYKQDSKKFLKIMFSYNNKELIINETVPNRFSPKSPDKAHLNLHINSLELGDSAVYFCASSLTNKQSQHFGDGTRLSIL.

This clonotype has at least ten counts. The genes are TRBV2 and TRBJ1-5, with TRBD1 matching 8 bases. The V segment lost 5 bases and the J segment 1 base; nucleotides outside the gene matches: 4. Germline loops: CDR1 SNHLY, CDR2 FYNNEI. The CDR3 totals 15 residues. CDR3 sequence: CASSYQGASNQPQHF. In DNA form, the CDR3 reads TGTGCCAGCAGTTACCAGGGGGCGAGCAATCAGCCCCAGCATTTT.

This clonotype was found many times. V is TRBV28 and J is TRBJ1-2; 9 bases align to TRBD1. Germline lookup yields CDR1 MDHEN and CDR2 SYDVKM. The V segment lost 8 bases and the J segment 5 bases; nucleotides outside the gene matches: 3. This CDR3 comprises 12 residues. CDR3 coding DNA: TGTGCCAGCCAGACAGGGGGATATGGCTACACCTTC. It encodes CASQTGGYGYTF.

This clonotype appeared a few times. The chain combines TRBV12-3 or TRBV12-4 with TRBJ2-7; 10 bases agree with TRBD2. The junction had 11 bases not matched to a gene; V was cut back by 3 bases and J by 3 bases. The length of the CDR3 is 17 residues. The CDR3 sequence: CASSFSPTSGSIYEQYF. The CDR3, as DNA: TGTGCCAGCAGTTTTTCTCCGACTAGCGGGTCCATCTACGAGCAGTACTTC.

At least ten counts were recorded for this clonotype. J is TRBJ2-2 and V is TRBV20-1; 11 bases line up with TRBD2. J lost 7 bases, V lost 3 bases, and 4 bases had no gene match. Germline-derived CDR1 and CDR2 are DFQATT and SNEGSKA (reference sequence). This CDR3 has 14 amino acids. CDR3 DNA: TGCAGTGCTAGTCGACTAGCGGGACACGGGGAGCTGTTTTTT. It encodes CSASRLAGHGELFF.

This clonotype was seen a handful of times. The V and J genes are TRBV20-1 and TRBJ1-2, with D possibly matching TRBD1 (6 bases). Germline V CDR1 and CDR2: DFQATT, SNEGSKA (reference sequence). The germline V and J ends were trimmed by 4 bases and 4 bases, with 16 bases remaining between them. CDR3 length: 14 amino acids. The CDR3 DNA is TGCAGTGCTACTACCCTCCAGGGGCTCTATGGCTACACCTTC. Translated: CSATTLQGLYGYTF.

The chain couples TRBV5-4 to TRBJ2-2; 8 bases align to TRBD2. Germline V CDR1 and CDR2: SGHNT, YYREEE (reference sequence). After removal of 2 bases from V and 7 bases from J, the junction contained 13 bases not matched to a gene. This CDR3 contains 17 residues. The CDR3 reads CASSFPPGGRTNGELFF. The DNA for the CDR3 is TGTGCCAGCAGCTTCCCCCCGGGGGGGCGTACGAACGGGGAGCTGTTTTTT.

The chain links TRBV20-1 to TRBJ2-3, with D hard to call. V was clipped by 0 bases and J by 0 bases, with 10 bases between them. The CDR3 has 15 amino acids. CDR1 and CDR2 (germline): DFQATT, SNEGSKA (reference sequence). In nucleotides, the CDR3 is TGCAGTGCTAGAGATCGATTGGGGAGCACAGATACGCAGTATTTT. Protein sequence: CSARDRLGSTDTQYF.

The CDR3 nucleotides are TGTGCCAGCAGCGTAGACTATCCGGGAGGATATCACTATGGCTACACCTTC. It yields the protein CASSVDYPGGYHYGYTF. The genes are TRBV9 and TRBJ1-2; D unresolved. This CDR3 is 17 amino acids long. V lost 0 bases and J 3 bases, leaving 18 bases between the germline ends. Germline-derived CDR1 and CDR2 are SGDLS and YYNGEE.

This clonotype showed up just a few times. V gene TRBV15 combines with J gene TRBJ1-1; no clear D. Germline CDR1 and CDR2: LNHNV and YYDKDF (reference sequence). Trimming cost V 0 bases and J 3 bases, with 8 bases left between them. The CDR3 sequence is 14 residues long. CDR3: CATSRDGSDTEAFF. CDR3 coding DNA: TGTGCCACCAGCAGAGATGGGAGTGACACTGAAGCTTTCTTT.

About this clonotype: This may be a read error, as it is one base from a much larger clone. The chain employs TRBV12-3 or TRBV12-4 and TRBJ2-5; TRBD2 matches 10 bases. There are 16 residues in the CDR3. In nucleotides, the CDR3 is TGTGCCGGCAGGCCCTCTAGCGGGAGAGGCCAAGAGACCCAGTACTTC. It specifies CAGRPSSGRGQETQYF.

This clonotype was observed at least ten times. This CDR3 reads CASSPWTGGVTEAFF. The CDR3 DNA reads TGTGCCAGCAGCCCTTGGACAGGGGGCGTCACTGAAGCTTTCTTT. This chain links TRBV12-3 or TRBV12-4 with TRBJ1-1, with 11 bases aligning to TRBD1. The CDR3 extends over 15 amino acids. With V trimmed by 6 bases and J by 4 bases, 7 bases remained unmatched.

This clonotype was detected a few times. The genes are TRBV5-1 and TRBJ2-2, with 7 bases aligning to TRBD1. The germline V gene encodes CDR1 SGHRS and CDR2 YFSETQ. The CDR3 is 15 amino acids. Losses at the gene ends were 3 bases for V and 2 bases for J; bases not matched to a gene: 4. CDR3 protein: CASSSGQLNTGELFF. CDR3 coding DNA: TGCGCCAGCAGCTCGGGACAGTTAAACACCGGGGAGCTGTTTTTT.